The sequence of this T cell receptor (beta chain) was determined in a study of T cells in localized non-small cell lung cancer. The germline V gene encodes CDR1 SGHNT and CDR2 YENEEA. Trimming took off 1 base at V and 3 bases at J, with 16 bases between the two ends. The CDR3 extends over 16 amino acids. Assay used: immunoSEQ multiplex PCR; TCRdb lists only in-frame clones, some missing. The sample lists 15,000 to 20,000 clones, approximately 80% occurring once. General observations from the study: One tumor region alone was sequenced, and heterogeneity therefore remains possible. Within adjacent lung there appeared a median approximately 59 of the top 100 tumor clones. Uninvolved adjacent lung showed higher T cell clonality than tumor. Higher adjacent-lung clonality was associated with shorter survival.

With regard to this clone: The target antigen is unknown.

The rearrangement uses TRBV11-3 and TRBJ2-7; D tentatively fits TRBD1 or TRBD2 (5 bases each). This TCR came from an older male donor with stage I lung adenocarcinoma. Material: peripheral blood, obtained before any cancer treatment. The CDR3 loop reads CASSLGGTDGHYEQYF. The CDR3 nucleotides read TGTGCCAGCAGCTTAGGAGGGACCGACGGCCACTACGAGCAGTACTTC.